The 10 T cell receptor beta chains given below trace back to one sample, sequenced in a study of cytotoxic CD8 clonotypes in ibrutinib-treated CLL. Assay used: immunoSEQ multiplex PCR; TCRdb lists only in-frame clones, some missing. This sample has 120,000 to 150,000 clones; roughly 80% occur once, and the top ten carry about 29%. The sample here was PBMCs, taken after 12 months of ibrutinib treatment. The receptors here all came from a human donor with chronic lymphocytic leukemia.

J is TRBJ2-5 and V is TRBV19; no firm D call. V shed 10 bases and J shed 4 bases, with 16 bases lying between them. The CDR3 loop spans 13 amino acids. Germline CDR1 reads LNHDA; CDR2 reads SQIVND (reference sequence). The CDR3 DNA sequence: TGTGCCACCAAGAACCTGGCGACAGAGACCCAGTACTTC. This gives the protein CATKNLATETQYF.

The chain is built from TRBV7-2 and TRBJ2-5; maybe TRBD2 (6 bases). The V gene lost 5 bases and the J gene lost 0 bases, with 16 bases spanning the gap. This CDR3 has 16 residues. Germline CDR1 and CDR2: SGHTA and FQGNSA. CDR3 protein: CASSQMRGGYQETQYF. The CDR3 DNA sequence: TGTGCCAGCAGCCAGATGCGGGGTGGGTACCAAGAGACCCAGTACTTC.

The J gene is TRBJ2-1, the V gene TRBV19; 8 bases are shared with TRBD1. This CDR3 contains 17 residues. V gave up 7 bases and J gave up 0 bases; unmatched junction bases: 11. Germline values: CDR1 LNHDA, CDR2 SQIVND (reference sequence). The DNA of the CDR3 is TGTGCCAGTAACTTTGGACAGGGAGGTAGCTCCTACAATGAGCAGTTCTTC. Residues: CASNFGQGGSSYNEQFF.

The rearrangement links TRBV6-5 to TRBJ2-7, with 11 bases aligning to TRBD2. The CDR3 runs 14 residues. The junction had 7 bases not matched to a gene; V was cut back by 6 bases and J by 6 bases. Germline V CDR1 and CDR2: MNHEY, SVGAGI. CDR3 in DNA: TGTGCCAGCAGCTATAGCGGGAGGGCCATCGAGCAGTACTTC. Amino acids: CASSYSGRAIEQYF.

V and J are TRBV11-3 and TRBJ2-2; TRBD2 agrees at 10 bases. The CDR3 runs to 14 residues. Per the germline V gene, CDR1 is SGHNT and CDR2 is YENEEA. J gave up 5 bases and V 6 bases, and 3 bases lay outside the gene matches. The CDR3 DNA reads as TGTGCCAGCAGGCCGGGACTAGCGACCGGGGAGCTGTTTTTT. Protein product: CASRPGLATGELFF.

The rearrangement joins TRBV30 to TRBJ2-7; 7 bases align to TRBD1. The germline CDR1 and CDR2 sequences are GTSNPN and SVGIG (reference sequence). V was pared by 5 bases and J by 5 bases, with 12 bases of the junction left unmatched. The CDR3 extends over 14 amino acids. CDR3 DNA sequence: TGTGCCTGGCAAGACCTCGACAGGGTCCACGAGCAGTACTTC. Translating it yields CAWQDLDRVHEQYF.

The genes are TRBV6-1 and TRBJ2-5; D call uncertain. V lost 10 bases and J 5 bases, leaving 14 bases between the germline ends. CDR3 size: 12 residues. Germline V gene sequence: CDR1 MNHNS, CDR2 SASEGT. The CDR3: CATIYGEETQYF. The CDR3 DNA sequence: TGTGCCACCATCTACGGAGAGGAGACCCAGTACTTC.

The chain carries TRBV2 and TRBJ2-3, with a possible D match to TRBD2 (6 bases). Trimming left V 8 bases short and J 2 bases short, with 11 bases between. Germline CDR1 and CDR2: SNHLY and FYNNEI. The CDR3 covers 13 residues. The CDR3 bases are TGTGCCAGCTCTGGGGGGTACACAGATACGCAGTATTTT. Translating gives CASSGGYTDTQYF.

This sequence joins TRBV2 and TRBJ2-5; 7 bases line up with TRBD1. This CDR3 is built from 13 residues. The germline CDR1 and CDR2 sequences are SNHLY and FYNNEI. V shed 6 bases, J shed 5 bases, and the junction held 6 bases outside the gene matches. The CDR3 reads CASREGAVETQYF. As DNA, the CDR3 is TGTGCCAGCAGAGAGGGGGCCGTTGAGACCCAGTACTTC.

The rearrangement links TRBV9 to TRBJ2-7; D call uncertain. The CDR3 is made up of 11 amino acids. CDR1 SGDLS and CDR2 YYNGEE come from the germline V gene. V was trimmed by 4 bases and J by 3 bases, leaving 5 bases between them. CDR3 sequence (DNA): TGTGCCAGCAGCCGCGGCTACGAGCAGTACTTC. Translating gives CASSRGYEQYF.